One and the same sample provided the 10 T cell receptor beta chains below, sequenced in a study of cytomegalovirus exposure and HLA in healthy donors. Here immunoSEQ multiplex PCR was the method, and the copy in TCRdb shows in-frame clones only, minus some. This table has about 110,000 clones, less than 90% appearing once. Material: PBMCs. These TCRs come from a woman aged 18 to 35 in good health and CMV-seropositive.

This clone showed up many times. The chain employs TRBV28 and TRBJ1-2; 7 bases are shared with TRBD1. With V trimmed by 5 bases and J by 7 bases, 13 bases remained unmatched. Germline assignment: CDR1 MDHEN and CDR2 SYDVKM. The CDR3 is made up of 15 amino acids. CDR3 loop: CASSLDRDEVGGYTF. CDR3 DNA sequence: TGTGCCAGCAGTCTAGACAGGGACGAAGTTGGTGGCTACACCTTC.

The chain is built from TRBV5-8 and TRBJ1-5, with 9 bases matching TRBD1. The CDR3 is 15 residues long. V dropped 0 bases and J dropped 3; count of bases not matched to a gene: 1. Per the germline V gene, CDR1 is SGHTS and CDR2 is YDEGEE. CDR3 sequence: CASSLGDRVNQPQHF. The DNA for the CDR3 is TGTGCCAGCAGCTTGGGGGACAGGGTCAATCAGCCCCAGCATTTT.

This clone was detected only once. The chain links TRBV7-8 to TRBJ2-3, with 11 nucleotides matching TRBD2. This CDR3 spans 17 amino acids. CDR1 and CDR2 from the germline V gene are SGHVS and FQNEAQ. Trimming cost V 8 bases and J 4 bases; bases outside gene matches: 14. This CDR3 reads CASSGLGSGGASDTQYF. The CDR3 nucleotides read TGTGCCAGCTCAGGACTGGGTAGCGGGGGGGCCTCAGATACGCAGTATTTT.

The genes are TRBV2 and TRBJ2-3; the match to TRBD1 covers 9 bases. Germline V gene lookup returns CDR1 SNHLY and CDR2 FYNNEI. The V and J ends lost 6 bases and 1 base, in that order; junction bases with no gene match: 2. The CDR3 contains 14 residues. CDR3 in DNA: TGTGCCAGCAGCAGGACAGGGGGCACAGATACGCAGTATTTT. This sequence encodes CASSRTGGTDTQYF.

The genes are TRBV6-1 and TRBJ2-7; TRBD1 aligns across 11 bases. With 6 bases clipped from V and 3 bases from J, the junction kept 4 bases outside the gene matches. This CDR3 is 14 amino acids long. Germline loops: CDR1 MNHNS, CDR2 SASEGT. For the CDR3, the DNA is TGTGCCAGCAGGGAGGGACAGGGGGGCTACGAGCAGTACTTC. It yields the protein CASREGQGGYEQYF.

The sample holds one count of this clone. This chain uses TRBV25-1 with TRBJ2-2; possibly TRBD1 for D (6 bases). Germline loops: CDR1 MGHDK, CDR2 SYGVNS. V was cut by 0 bases and J by 4 bases, with 18 bases left in between. CDR3 length: 18 residues. CDR3 in amino acids: CASSEYPGTTKGTGELFF. CDR3 DNA: TGTGCCAGCAGTGAATATCCCGGGACAACTAAGGGCACCGGGGAGCTGTTTTTT.

The chain employs TRBV15 and TRBJ1-1; a possible D gene is TRBD1 (5 bases). The CDR3 loop spans 11 amino acids. Germline-derived CDR1 and CDR2 are LNHNV and YYDKDF (reference sequence). V dropped 4 bases and J dropped 11 bases, with 11 bases sitting between them. In DNA, the CDR3 is TGTGCCACCAGCAAGGGGCGTGGGGCTTTCTTT. It is translated as CATSKGRGAFF. The entire variable domain, with the rest obtained from reference TRBV15 and TRBJ1-1, is as follows: DAMVIQNPRYQVTQFGKPVTLSCSQTLNHNVMYWYQQKSSQAPKLLFHYYDKDFNNEADTPDNFQSRRPNTSFCFLDIRSPGLGDTAMYLCATSKGRGAFFGQGTRLTVV.

For the CDR3, the DNA is TGTGCCAGCAGCCAAAGCATCGGTGAGCAGTTCTTC. This encodes CASSQSIGEQFF. The chain combines TRBV14 with TRBJ2-1, with no clear D. Germline lookup yields CDR1 SGHDN and CDR2 FVKESK. Trimming cost V 2 bases and J 9 bases, with 8 bases left between them. CDR3 length: 12 residues.

Only a few counts were recorded for this clone. The chain is built from TRBV19 and TRBJ1-5; TRBD1 agrees at 7 bases. V dropped 4 bases and J dropped 0; count of bases not matched to a gene: 9. The CDR3 is 17 amino acids. Germline CDR1 LNHDA, CDR2 SQIVND (reference sequence). The CDR3 loop is CASSTAGGLSSNQPQHF. The CDR3 region has the DNA TGTGCCAGTAGTACGGCAGGGGGGTTGAGTAGCAATCAGCCCCAGCATTTT. The full variable domain, with the rest looked up from reference TRBV19 and TRBJ1-5, is DGGITQSPKYLFRKEGQNVTLSCEQNLNHDAMYWYRQDPGQGLRLIYYSQIVNDFQKGDIAEGYSVSREKKESFPLTVTSAQKNPTAFYLCASSTAGGLSSNQPQHFGDGTRLSIL.

The CDR3 loop reads CASSPTGGGEQYV. The CDR3 DNA is TGTGCCAGCAGCCCCACCGGGGGTGGCGAGCAGTACGTC. The V call is TRBV13, the J call TRBJ2-7, with D perhaps matching TRBD2 (6 bases). Germline V CDR1 and CDR2: PRHDT, FYEKMQ (reference sequence). Trimming shortened V by 5 bases and J by 6 bases, and 14 bases separated the two germline ends. The CDR3 consists of 13 residues.